This record looks at one T cell receptor (beta chain) sequence and its context. Its antigen is still unknown. Nothing much larger sits one base from this clone, and base qualities are not available. The junction carries 9 bases between V and J, which are trimmed by 4 bases and 2 bases respectively. The CDR3 sequence holds 14 residues, the cysteine and phenylalanine included. Kept here is only the CDR3 DNA, which spans 42 bases and is read in frame from base 1. In the germline V gene, CDR1 corresponds to SNHLY and CDR2 to FYNNEI. The data were obtained in a study of vaccination effects on CD4 cells after COVID-19 (dated by TCRdb to the early 2020s). Some background on the complete study: Each participant got two doses of an mRNA SARS-CoV-2 vaccine, either BNT162b2 or mRNA-1273. The study compared SARS-CoV-2 spike-specific CD4+ TCR repertoires before and after mRNA vaccination in COVID-19 convalescent patients and infection-naive vaccine recipients. A total of more than 8 COVID-19 convalescent patients and a handful of SARS-CoV-2-naive healthy vaccine recipients were included in the full study. Cultures from other donors in the study were sequenced with the Oncomine TCR Beta short-read assay on an Illumina iSeq 100. The study at large found these results: Marked clonal contraction was observed in both infection-induced and vaccine-induced clones at late post-vaccination timepoints, consistent with waning T cell responses. In healthy vaccine recipients, vaccine-induced clones were almost all SARS-CoV-2 mono-reactive, with only 1 of 255 cross-reactive with common cold coronaviruses. Only a small number of convalescent patients were included, and no early post-infection timepoints were available, which limited the study.

In the ViraFEST assay, PBMC were stimulated with viral peptide pools, and antigen-specific CD4+ T cell clonotypes were then identified by expansion using TCR sequencing. After 10 days of culture, CD4+ T cells were isolated with the EasySep CD4+ T cell isolation kit. The absence of prior SARS-CoV-2 infection in healthy vaccine recipients was confirmed by negative nucleocapsid antibodies before and after vaccination. Approximately 2 million PBMC per well were cultured in IMDM with around 5% human AB serum, 10 IU/ml IL-2 and gentamicin, plus 10 ug/ml peptides. Half of the culture medium was replaced with fresh IL-2-containing medium on days 3 and 7. Unless noted otherwise, every peptide stimulation condition was cultured in triplicate wells. Using Ficoll-Paque Plus gradient centrifugation, PBMC were separated from whole blood and then either used fresh or cryopreserved at -140C. The overlapping peptide pools covered the spike proteins of SARS-CoV-2 and of the common cold coronaviruses HCoV-NL63, HCoV-OC43 and HCoV-229E. The QIAamp micro DNA kit was used to extract genomic DNA from the cultured CD4+ T cells.

Libraries were constructed by the immunoSEQ multiplex PCR assay. DNA from the cultured, isolated CD4+ T cells was subjected to TCR beta CDR3 sequencing. Under the source paper's analysis protocol: Non-productive TCR sequences were discarded, and reads were trimmed to the CDR3 region, with only CDR3s of 7 or more amino acids retained. Antigen-specific clonotypes were identified using the MANAFEST web app by comparison of expansion in peptide wells against reference cultures. For clones to be considered positive, expansion at FDR<0.05 versus reference and all other wells, an odds ratio above 5, and a frequency above 0.1% in two replicate wells were required. A clonotype was defined as cross-reactive if the clonotype was significantly expanded both in SARS-CoV-2 spike wells and in at least one common cold coronavirus spike condition. Using the stringdist R package, CDR3 similarity was measured by Levenshtein distance, and unrooted trees were constructed with ape in R 3.6.1. TCRdb mirrors the immuneACCESS table, restricted to in-frame sequences. Some clones are absent from its copies; in checked studies, under half trace to an unresolved V gene, and the reason for the others is unknown. V and J calls and clone size come straight from that table; D and trimming were deduced from the DNA. Recorded for this sample are about 41,000 clones; over 60% of them occurred a single time. Of the sample, 2.5% to 3% falls within the top ten clones.

Specimen: CD4+ T cells from PBMCs cultured with HCoV-NL63 spike peptides, collected before COVID-19 vaccination. Reading the label with the study, this specimen's cell subset or site is: HCoV-NL63 spike overlapping peptide pool stimulation. The chain is assembled from TRBV2 and TRBJ2-1, and possibly TRBD2, on 5 matching bases. This receptor was identified in a human donor who received a COVID-19 vaccine. The CDR3 reads as follows: CASSVRGTYNEQFF. In nucleotides, the sequence is TGTGCCAGCAGTGTTCGGGGAACCTACAATGAGCAGTTCTTC.